Listed below are T cell receptor beta chains from one sample, sequenced in a study of follicular helper T cells after annual influenza vaccination. TCRdb's copy holds only in-frame clones and misses some; the assay was immunoSEQ multiplex PCR. The top ten hold approximately 0.58% of the sample, which has roughly 9,900 clones, 80% to 85% seen once. Source: CXCR5- memory CD4+ T cells sorted from blood, taken 7 days after influenza vaccination. These receptors originate from an adult who received the influenza vaccine. Both conserved end residues are part of each CDR3. D genes are given only for firm matches. The listing skips clone size in some rows; elsewhere it reads once, few, many or a size class.

TRBJ2-5,TRBV15,.,.,CATSTREGAPGETQYF,TGTGCCACCAGCACCCGAGAGGGCGCCCCCGGGGAGACCCAGTACTTC
TRBJ2-2,TRBV11-2,TRBD2,.,CASSLAGGTGGELFF,TGTGCCAGCAGCCTAGCGGGAGGGACTGGCGGGGAGCTGTTTTTT
TRBJ2-3,TRBV6-5,.,.,CASRSSTDTQYF,TGTGCCAGCAGGAGTAGCACAGATACGCAGTATTTT
TRBJ1-4,TRBV28,.,.,CASSLSQGGNEKLFF,TGTGCCAGCAGTTTATCCCAGGGCGGTAATGAAAAACTGTTTTTT
TRBJ2-7,TRBV6-1,TRBD1,few,CATRTGGYEQYF,TGTGCCACCCGGACAGGGGGCTACGAGCAGTACTTC
TRBJ1-5,TRBV7-9,.,.,CASSLALGSGNQPQHF,TGTGCCAGCAGCTTAGCGCTCGGTTCGGGTAATCAGCCCCAGCATTTT
TRBJ2-7,TRBV19,.,once,CASSSYLGHKNEQYF,TGTGCCAGTAGTTCCTACCTAGGTCATAAAAACGAGCAGTACTTC
TRBJ1-6,TRBV19,.,once,CASSIEAGRNSPLHF,TGTGCCAGTAGTATAGAAGCAGGGAGAAATTCACCCCTCCACTTT
TRBJ1-4,TRBV15,.,.,CATSRDRVGTNEKLFF,TGTGCCACCAGCAGAGACAGGGTCGGAACTAATGAAAAACTGTTTTTT
TRBJ1-2,TRBV6-1,TRBD1,.,CASSEVGGRNYGYTF,TGTGCCAGCAGTGAAGTAGGGGGCAGGAACTATGGCTACACCTTC
TRBJ2-2,TRBV10-3,.,.,CAISGKGRPGELFF,TGTGCCATCAGTGGAAAGGGTCGGCCCGGGGAGCTGTTTTTT
TRBJ2-5,TRBV6-5,TRBD2,once,CASSRTSGKETQYF,TGTGCCAGCAGTCGGACTAGCGGTAAAGAGACCCAGTACTTC
TRBJ2-6,TRBV4-2,TRBD1,.,CASRQDLQGASGANVLTF,TGTGCCAGCAGACAAGACCTACAGGGGGCGAGTGGGGCCAACGTCCTGACTTTC
TRBJ2-2,TRBV7-2,.,.,CASSLRTEGELFF,TGTGCCAGCAGCCTTCGGACGGAAGGGGAGCTGTTTTTT
TRBJ2-1,TRBV10-1,.,.,CASSPSPYNEQFF,TGCGCCAGCAGCCCGTCCCCCTACAATGAGCAGTTCTTC
TRBJ2-2,TRBV15,.,.,CATSRGKETPNTGELFF,TGTGCCACCAGCAGAGGCAAGGAGACACCTAACACCGGGGAGCTGTTTTTT
TRBJ1-5,TRBV19,TRBD1,.,CASSGQGTVNQPQHF,TGTGCCAGTAGTGGGCAAGGGACAGTCAATCAGCCCCAGCATTTT
TRBJ1-1,TRBV7-9,TRBD1,.,CASSAWTGGTEAFF,TGTGCCAGCAGCGCGTGGACAGGGGGCACTGAAGCTTTCTTT
TRBJ1-6,TRBV7-2,TRBD1,.,CASSKDRASPLHF,TGTGCCAGCAGCAAGGACAGGGCCTCACCCCTCCACTTT
TRBJ2-5,TRBV27,TRBD1,.,CASSTSDRVQETQYF,TGTGCCAGCAGTACTTCAGACAGGGTACAAGAGACCCAGTACTTC
TRBJ2-2,TRBV7-9,.,.,CASSLKRNTGELFF,TGTGCCAGCAGCTTAAAAAGAAACACCGGGGAGCTGTTTTTT
TRBJ2-5,TRBV28,TRBD1,.,CASSRGTGVRETQYF,TGTGCCAGCAGTAGGGGGACAGGGGTCCGAGAGACCCAGTACTTC
TRBJ2-1,TRBV10-3,.,.,CAISESGNTNEQFF,TGTGCCATCAGTGAGTCAGGGAATACCAATGAGCAGTTCTTC
TRBJ2-3,TRBV5-4,.,.,CASSAREGGVDTQYF,TGTGCCAGCAGCGCGCGGGAAGGGGGAGTAGATACGCAGTATTTT
TRBJ2-5,TRBV18,.,.,CASSPADRETQYF,TGTGCCAGCTCACCCGCGGATCGGGAGACCCAGTACTTC
TRBJ1-1,TRBV30,TRBD1,.,CAWKQVGDREWSEAFF,TGTGCCTGGAAACAAGTTGGGGACAGAGAATGGTCTGAAGCTTTCTTT
TRBJ1-1,TRBV5-5,.,.,CASSLSTGGTEAFF,TGTGCCAGCAGCTTGAGTACGGGAGGGACTGAAGCTTTCTTT
TRBJ1-2,TRBV28,.,.,CASSLTPGSNYGYTF,TGTGCCAGCAGTTTAACCCCCGGATCTAACTATGGCTACACCTTC